This TCR beta chain was retrieved from a study of beta chain features in type 1 diabetes. General study results and limits: Shorter TCRB CDR3s, moderately but significantly so, marked every one of the four CD4+ subsets in Type 1 diabetes patients.

Reverse transcribing all isolated RNA meant expressed TCRB transcripts were sequenced. Using immunoSEQ multiplex PCR, the repertoire was profiled, and TCRdb retains in-frame clones only, with some absent. This table has about 220,000 clones, roughly 10% appearing once. Notes on this clone: Its antigen is unidentified.

This clonotype originated in a man aged 18 to 30 in good health. Material for sequencing was central memory CD4+ T cells from blood.

The chain's CDR3 is CASGTLGTDTQYF. As DNA, the CDR3 is TGTGCTAGTGGGACCCTCGGCACAGATACGCAGTATTTT. The rearrangement uses TRBV12-5 and TRBJ2-3, with D hard to call. CDR1 and CDR2 (germline): LGHNT, FRNRAP. The germline V and J ends were trimmed by 6 bases and 1 base, with 8 bases remaining between them. This CDR3 spans 13 amino acids.